The 26 T cell receptor beta chains presented below share a single source sample, sequenced in a study of blood T cell repertoires in COVID-19. Profiled with immunoSEQ multiplex PCR; TCRdb holds only in-frame clones, not every one. The sample has under 250,000 clones, 84% seen once. Sequences were obtained from peripheral blood. The receptors were gathered from a man aged 45-65 years with active or convalescent COVID-19.

The genes are TRBV6-5 and TRBJ2-2, with 8 positions matching TRBD2. With V trimmed by 8 bases and J by 4 bases, 6 bases remained unmatched. Germline loops: CDR1 MNHEY, CDR2 SVGAGI. The CDR3 consists of 14 residues. Here the CDR3 reads CASVRGDLTGELFF. CDR3 in DNA: TGTGCCAGCGTGCGGGGGGACCTCACCGGGGAGCTGTTTTTT.

The chain joins TRBV7-8 to TRBJ1-4; D is perhaps TRBD1 (6 bases). CDR3 size: 16 residues. The ends were cut back, 5 bases at V and 5 bases at J, with 18 bases in the middle. Per the germline V gene, CDR1 is SGHVS and CDR2 is FQNEAQ. The CDR3 coding sequence is TGTGCCAGCAGCCCCTCAACAGGGATGGCGAATGAAAAACTGTTTTTT. Protein sequence: CASSPSTGMANEKLFF. Drawing the rest from reference TRBV7-8 and TRBJ1-4, the complete variable domain is GAGVSQSPRYKVAKRGQDVALRCDPISGHVSLFWYQQALGQGPEFLTYFQNEAQLDKSGLPSDRFFAERPEGSVSTLKIQRTQQEDSAVYLCASSPSTGMANEKLFFGSGTQLSVL.

This sequence joins TRBV18 and TRBJ1-5; D remains ambiguous. CDR3 size: 13 residues. Germline V gene sequence: CDR1 KGHSH, CDR2 LQKENI. The ends were cut back, 5 bases at V and 5 bases at J, with 10 bases in the middle. The CDR3 DNA sequence: TGTGCCAGCTCAGCAAGCGAGGATCAGCCCCAGCATTTT. Translated: CASSASEDQPQHF.

This clone was seen once. The chain uses TRBV10-3 and TRBJ2-7, with 9 bases lining up with TRBD1. Germline assignment: CDR1 ENHRY and CDR2 SYGVKD. CDR3 size: 14 residues. V shed 6 bases and J 1 base; nucleotides not matched to a gene: 4. The CDR3 loop reads CAISPDRGSYEQYF. The CDR3 DNA follows: TGTGCCATCAGCCCGGACAGGGGATCCTACGAGCAGTACTTC.

This clone showed up just a few times. V usage is TRBV18 and J usage is TRBJ2-1, with D unclear. CDR3 length: 16 residues. V was clipped by 3 bases and J by 3 bases, with 15 bases between them. CDR1 and CDR2 (germline): KGHSH, LQKENI. CDR3: CASSPSQFSNYNEQFF. DNA of the CDR3: TGTGCCAGCTCACCCTCCCAGTTCAGTAACTACAATGAGCAGTTCTTC.

The CDR3 coding sequence is TGTGCCAGCAGCTTGACAGGGGGGTGGAACACTGAAGCTTTCTTT. Protein product: CASSLTGGWNTEAFF. The chain carries TRBV7-2 and TRBJ1-1; 9 positions agree with TRBD1. V lost 3 bases, J lost 1 base, and 3 bases stayed unmatched. The CDR3 runs to 15 residues. Per the germline V gene, CDR1 is SGHTA and CDR2 is FQGNSA.

This clone occurred many times. The chain couples TRBV2 to TRBJ2-2; unclear D gene. The ends were cut back, 5 bases at V and 2 bases at J, with 9 bases in the middle. The germline V gene has CDR1 SNHLY and CDR2 FYNNEI. The CDR3 totals 14 residues. CDR3 nucleotides: TGTGCCAGCAGTAGAAACAGAAACACCGGGGAGCTGTTTTTT. It yields the protein CASSRNRNTGELFF.

The rearrangement links TRBV6-2 or TRBV6-3 to TRBJ2-4, with TRBD1 identical over 9 bases. V gave up 5 bases and J gave up 7 bases; unmatched junction bases: 6. Germline CDR1 reads MNHEY; CDR2 reads SVGEGT. The CDR3 has 14 residues. In DNA form, the CDR3 reads TGTGCCAGCAGTCCGGGACAGGGTAGGAACATTCAGTACTTC. Protein product: CASSPGQGRNIQYF.

The V call is TRBV11-3, the J call TRBJ2-3; 9 nucleotides line up with TRBD1. Germline V gene sequence: CDR1 SGHNT, CDR2 YENEEA. Trimming removed 4 bases from V and 3 bases from J; junction bases left unmatched: 11. CDR3 length equals 17 residues. CDR3 bases: TGTGCCAGCAGCTCCCACTTGGACAGGGGAAGTACAGATACGCAGTATTTT. It specifies CASSSHLDRGSTDTQYF.

V is TRBV19 and J is TRBJ1-6; a possible D gene is TRBD1 (6 bases). CDR1 LNHDA and CDR2 SQIVND come from the germline V gene (reference sequence). The CDR3 is 14 residues long. V lost 6 bases, J lost 10 bases, and 16 bases lay in between. This chain's CDR3 is CASSEDSSNSPLHF. For the CDR3, the DNA is TGTGCCAGTAGCGAGGACAGTTCAAACTCACCCCTCCACTTT.

V and J are TRBV29-1 and TRBJ2-5, with a possible D match to TRBD1 (6 bases). Germline-derived CDR1 and CDR2 are SQVTM and ANQGSEA. CDR3 size: 12 residues. V shed 6 bases and J shed 5 bases, with 13 bases lying between them. The CDR3 coding sequence is TGCAGCGTGCACAGGGTGCGGGAGACCCAGTACTTC. Amino acids: CSVHRVRETQYF.

The gene calls are TRBV2 and TRBJ1-5; D remains ambiguous. V lost 1 base to trimming and J lost 6 bases, with 7 bases between them. This CDR3 region has 13 residues. Germline-derived CDR1 and CDR2 are SNHLY and FYNNEI. The CDR3 DNA sequence: TGTGCCAGCAGTGAAGGCAGTTTTCAGCCCCAGCATTTT. Its protein is CASSEGSFQPQHF.

This chain links TRBV20-1 with TRBJ2-7; D is perhaps TRBD1 (6 bases). CDR1 is DFQATT, CDR2 SNEGSKA, per germline (reference sequence). This CDR3 has 14 residues. The ends were cut back, 3 bases at V and 0 bases at J, with 12 bases in the middle. CDR3 loop: CSASSGQSSYEQYF. CDR3 DNA sequence: TGCAGTGCTAGTTCCGGACAGAGCTCCTACGAGCAGTACTTC.

The chain recombines TRBV2 with TRBJ1-2, with D perhaps TRBD1 (5 bases). The CDR3 runs to 11 residues. V was clipped by 9 bases and J by 4 bases, with 9 bases between them. CDR1 is SNHLY and CDR2 is FYNNEI in the germline V gene. CDR3 DNA: TGTGCCAGTCAGGGTGGCTATGGCTACACCTTC. Protein product: CASQGGYGYTF.

The rearrangement uses TRBV5-6 and TRBJ1-1, with D uncertain. The V end was cut by 0 bases, the J end by 3 bases, with 9 bases between. Germline V lookup: CDR1 SGHDT, CDR2 YYEEEE. The CDR3 covers 14 residues. The CDR3 nucleotides read TGTGCCAGCAGCTTGGGGGCAATCGACACTGAAGCTTTCTTT. Protein: CASSLGAIDTEAFF.

This chain joins TRBV6-2 or TRBV6-3 and TRBJ2-3; 7 positions match TRBD2. Germline CDR1 MNHEY, CDR2 SVGEGT. There are 16 residues in the CDR3. V trimming: 5 bases; J trimming: 0 bases; junction bases outside the gene matches: 8. CDR3 coding DNA: TGTGCCAGCAGTGGGTCTAGCGGCCCTAGCACAGATACGCAGTATTTT. This codes for CASSGSSGPSTDTQYF.

The V and J genes are TRBV18 and TRBJ2-5; the D gene is possibly TRBD1 (6 bases). Germline CDR1 reads KGHSH; CDR2 reads LQKENI. V shed 3 bases and J shed 4 bases, with 12 bases lying between them. The CDR3 sequence is 14 residues long. The CDR3: CASSPGAASETQYF. CDR3 bases: TGTGCCAGCTCACCGGGGGCCGCCTCAGAGACCCAGTACTTC.

The rearrangement uses TRBV10-3 and TRBJ2-1; TRBD2 agrees at 9 bases. Germline CDR1 is ENHRY and CDR2 is SYGVKD. This CDR3 spans 15 amino acids. After removal of 8 bases from V and 8 bases from J, the junction contained 13 bases not matched to a gene. CDR3 sequence (DNA): TGTGCCATCGGCTCCGGGACTAGCTTTCTCCATGAGCAGTTCTTC. The encoded protein is CAIGSGTSFLHEQFF.

The V and J genes are TRBV18 and TRBJ1-5; TRBD1 might be the D (5 bases). The CDR3 spans 14 residues. The V end was cut by 3 bases, the J end by 2 bases, with 8 bases between. Germline CDR1 is KGHSH and CDR2 is LQKENI. The CDR3: CASSPQGRNQPQHF. The CDR3 DNA reads as TGTGCCAGCTCACCCCAGGGCCGCAATCAGCCCCAGCATTTT. Drawing the rest from reference TRBV18 and TRBJ1-5, the complete variable domain is NAGVMQNPRHLVRRRGQEARLRCSPMKGHSHVYWYRQLPEEGLKFMVYLQKENIIDESGMPKERFSAEFPKEGPSILRIQQVVRGDSAAYFCASSPQGRNQPQHFGDGTRLSIL.

This chain joins TRBV21-1 and TRBJ2-5; the D call in the table, TRBD1, was not verified against the DNA. TRBV21-1 is reported as a pseudogene. The CDR3 covers 18 residues. CDR3 DNA: TGTGCCAGCAGCAAAGCCCAAAGAGGGGGGACAGGGCAAGAGACCCAGTACTTC. Translation: CASSKAQRGGTGQETQYF.

In this sample, this clone turned up a few times. The V call is TRBV11-3, the J call TRBJ2-7; TRBD2 aligns across 7 bases. Germline V gene data show CDR1 as SGHNT and CDR2 as YENEEA. The CDR3 runs to 14 residues. Trimming at V came to 3 bases and at J to 0 bases, leaving 2 bases not matched to a gene. The CDR3 DNA sequence: TGTGCCAGCAGCTTGGGAGGGAGCTCCTACGAGCAGTACTTC. Translated, it gives CASSLGGSSYEQYF.

The chain has TRBV5-1 and TRBJ2-2; D perhaps matches TRBD2 (6 bases). Trimming pared 6 bases from V and 0 bases from J, leaving 9 bases between. Germline CDR1 SGHRS, CDR2 YFSETQ. This CDR3 region has 14 residues. The CDR3 bases are TGCGCCAGCACTAGGGAGGCGAACACCGGGGAGCTGTTTTTT. Residues: CASTREANTGELFF.

This chain uses TRBV2 with TRBJ2-3; TRBD2 aligns across 11 bases. Trimming cost V 6 bases and J 4 bases; bases outside gene matches: 15. Germline V lookup: CDR1 SNHLY, CDR2 FYNNEI. This CDR3 region has 18 residues. CDR3 in DNA: TGTGCCAGCAGCCCCGGGACTAGCGGTTACCCTAGCGCAGATACGCAGTATTTT. This gives the protein CASSPGTSGYPSADTQYF.

The J gene is TRBJ2-7, the V gene TRBV7-2; 7 positions match TRBD1. The CDR3 runs to 16 residues. The trim removed 0 bases at V and 4 bases at J, leaving 9 bases unmatched. Looked up from germline, CDR1 is SGHTA and CDR2 is FQGNSA. CDR3 in DNA: TGTGCCAGCAGCTTAGCTACAACGGACAGGTCGTACGAGCAGTACTTC. Translation: CASSLATTDRSYEQYF.

Points on this clone: Relative to the germline gene, one junction end is altered; a read error may explain this. This rearrangement joins TRBV5-1 to TRBJ1-3; D is unclear. Per germline, CDR1 SGHRS and CDR2 YFSETQ. The CDR3 runs 15 residues. The CDR3 sequence: CASSLGLAGGNSIYF. As DNA, the CDR3 is TGCGCCAGCAGCTTGGGGCTCGCTGGAGGAAACAGCATATATTTT. Variable domain in full (rest from reference TRBV5-1 and TRBJ1-3): KAGVTQTPRYLIKTRGQQVTLSCSPISGHRSVSWYQQTPGQGLQFLFEYFSETQRNKGNFPGRFSGRQFSNSRSEMNVSTLELGDSALYLCASSLGLAGGNSIYFGEGSWLTVV.

The rearrangement links TRBV15 to TRBJ2-2; the D gene is possibly TRBD2 (5 bases). This CDR3 has 12 residues. V dropped 5 bases and J dropped 8 bases, with 9 bases sitting between them. Per germline, CDR1 LNHNV and CDR2 YYDKDF (reference sequence). The CDR3 protein is CATSVGDGELFF. DNA of the CDR3: TGTGCCACCAGCGTCGGGGATGGGGAGCTGTTTTTT.